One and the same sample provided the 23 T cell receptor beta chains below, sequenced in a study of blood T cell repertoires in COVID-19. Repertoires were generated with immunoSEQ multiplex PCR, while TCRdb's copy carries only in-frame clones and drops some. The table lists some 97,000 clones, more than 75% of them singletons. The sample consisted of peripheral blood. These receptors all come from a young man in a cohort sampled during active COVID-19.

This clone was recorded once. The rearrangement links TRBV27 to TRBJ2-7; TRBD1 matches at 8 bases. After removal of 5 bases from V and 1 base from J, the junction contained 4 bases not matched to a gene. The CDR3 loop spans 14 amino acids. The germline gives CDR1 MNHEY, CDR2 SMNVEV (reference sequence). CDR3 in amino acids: CASSQRQGSYEQYF. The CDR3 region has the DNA TGTGCCAGCAGTCAACGACAGGGGTCCTACGAGCAGTACTTC.

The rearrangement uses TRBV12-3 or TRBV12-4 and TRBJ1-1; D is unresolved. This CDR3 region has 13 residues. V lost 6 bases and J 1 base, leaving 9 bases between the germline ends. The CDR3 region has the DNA TGTGCCAGCAGCTTGAGGAGGAACACTGAAGCTTTCTTT. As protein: CASSLRRNTEAFF.

This chain's CDR3 is CASSAGTGQETQYF. The CDR3, as DNA: TGCGCCAGCAGCGCCGGGACAGGTCAAGAGACCCAGTACTTC. This chain connects TRBV5-1 to TRBJ2-5; 8 bases agree with TRBD1. Germline CDR1 SGHRS, CDR2 YFSETQ. The CDR3 length is 14 residues. Trimming cost V 4 bases and J 2 bases; bases outside gene matches: 4.

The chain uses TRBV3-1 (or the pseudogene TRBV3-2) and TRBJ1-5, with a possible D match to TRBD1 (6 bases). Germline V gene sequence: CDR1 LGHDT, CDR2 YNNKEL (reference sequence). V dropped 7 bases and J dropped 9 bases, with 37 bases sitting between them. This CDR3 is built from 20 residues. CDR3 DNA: TGTGCCAGCACCCCAAGAAGGGTTTCTTCTATCAGGGGCGGAAGAGGGCCCCAGCATTTT. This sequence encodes CASTPRRVSSIRGGRGPQHF.

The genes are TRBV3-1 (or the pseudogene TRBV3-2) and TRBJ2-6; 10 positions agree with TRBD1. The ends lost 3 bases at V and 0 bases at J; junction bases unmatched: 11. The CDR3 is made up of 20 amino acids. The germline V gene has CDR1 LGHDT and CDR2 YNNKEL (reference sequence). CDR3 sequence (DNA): TGTGCCAGCAGCCACACCGCCGGGACAGGGGAACGCTCTGGGGCCAACGTCCTGACTTTC. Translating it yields CASSHTAGTGERSGANVLTF.

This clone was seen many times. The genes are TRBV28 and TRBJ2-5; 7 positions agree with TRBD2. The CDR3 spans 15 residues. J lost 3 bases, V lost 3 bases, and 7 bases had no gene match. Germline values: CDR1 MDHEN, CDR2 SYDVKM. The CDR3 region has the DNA TGTGCCAGCAGTTTCGTGTCGCTAGCGGAAGAGACCCAGTACTTC. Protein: CASSFVSLAEETQYF.

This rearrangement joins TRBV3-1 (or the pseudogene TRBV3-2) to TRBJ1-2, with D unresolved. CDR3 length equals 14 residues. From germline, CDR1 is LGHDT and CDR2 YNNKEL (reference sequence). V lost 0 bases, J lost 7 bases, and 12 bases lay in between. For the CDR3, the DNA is TGTGCCAGCAGCCAAGATACAGTACCAGGTGGCTACACCTTC. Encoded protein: CASSQDTVPGGYTF.

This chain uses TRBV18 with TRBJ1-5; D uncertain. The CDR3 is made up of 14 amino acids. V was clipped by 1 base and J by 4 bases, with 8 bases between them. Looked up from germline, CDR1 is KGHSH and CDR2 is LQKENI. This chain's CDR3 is CASSPQSDNQPQHF. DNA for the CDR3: TGTGCCAGCTCACCACAGAGTGATAATCAGCCCCAGCATTTT.

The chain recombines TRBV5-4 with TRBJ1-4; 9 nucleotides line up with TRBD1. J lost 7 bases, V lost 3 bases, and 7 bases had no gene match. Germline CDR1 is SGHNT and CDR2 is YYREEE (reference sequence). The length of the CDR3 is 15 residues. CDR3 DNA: TGTGCCAGCAGCTCGGGGGACAGGGCCACTGAAAAACTGTTTTTT. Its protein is CASSSGDRATEKLFF.

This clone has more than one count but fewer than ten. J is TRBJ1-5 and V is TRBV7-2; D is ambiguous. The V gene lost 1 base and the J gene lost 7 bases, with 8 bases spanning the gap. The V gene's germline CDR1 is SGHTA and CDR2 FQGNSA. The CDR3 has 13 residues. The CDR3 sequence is CASSLGRGQPQHF. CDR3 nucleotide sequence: TGTGCCAGCAGCTTAGGGCGAGGACAGCCCCAGCATTTT.

The DNA for the CDR3 is TGTGCCAGTAGTAGGGGGGACAGGGGGCGCGTGGAGACCCAGTACTTC. Encoded protein: CASSRGDRGRVETQYF. V usage is TRBV19 and J usage is TRBJ2-5, with 12 positions matching TRBD1. There are 16 residues in the CDR3. With 4 bases clipped from V and 5 bases from J, the junction kept 8 bases outside the gene matches. In germline, CDR1 is LNHDA, CDR2 SQIVND (reference sequence).

The CDR3 region has the DNA TGTGCCAGCAGCCTCGGGAGCCTAGCCAAAAACATTCAGTACTTC. It encodes CASSLGSLAKNIQYF. The chain is built from TRBV7-2 and TRBJ2-4; D is possibly TRBD2 (6 bases). The V end lost 5 bases, the J end lost 0 bases, and 11 bases lay between the germline ends. This CDR3 has 15 residues. The V gene's germline CDR1 is SGHTA and CDR2 FQGNSA.

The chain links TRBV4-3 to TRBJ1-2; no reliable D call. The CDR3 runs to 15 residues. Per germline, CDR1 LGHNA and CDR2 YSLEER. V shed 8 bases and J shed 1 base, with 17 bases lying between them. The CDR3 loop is CASSSGGSFNYGYTF. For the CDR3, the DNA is TGCGCCAGCTCGTCAGGCGGGAGCTTTAACTATGGCTACACCTTC.

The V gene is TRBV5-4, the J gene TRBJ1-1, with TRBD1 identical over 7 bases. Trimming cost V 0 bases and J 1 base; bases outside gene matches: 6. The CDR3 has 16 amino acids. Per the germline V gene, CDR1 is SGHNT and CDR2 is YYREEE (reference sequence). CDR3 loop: CASSLGRGGGNTEAFF. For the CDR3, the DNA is TGTGCCAGCAGCTTGGGACGAGGGGGCGGGAACACTGAAGCTTTCTTT.

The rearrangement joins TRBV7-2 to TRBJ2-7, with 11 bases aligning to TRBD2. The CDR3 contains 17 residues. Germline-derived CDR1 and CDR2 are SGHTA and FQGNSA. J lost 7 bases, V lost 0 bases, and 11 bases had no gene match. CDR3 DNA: TGTGCCAGCAGCTTAGCGGTTGTAGTAGCGGGGGGGAGGGAGCAGTACTTC. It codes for CASSLAVVVAGGREQYF.

The CDR3 sequence is CASSPTRGRTSGNTGELFF. CDR3 DNA: TGTGCCAGCAGCCCGACAAGGGGGAGGACTAGCGGGAACACCGGGGAGCTGTTTTTT. The rearrangement uses TRBV3-1 (or the pseudogene TRBV3-2) and TRBJ2-2, with TRBD2 matching over 10 bases. The CDR3 runs 19 residues. Germline V lookup: CDR1 LGHDT, CDR2 YNNKEL (reference sequence). After removal of 4 bases from V and 1 base from J, the junction contained 12 bases not matched to a gene.

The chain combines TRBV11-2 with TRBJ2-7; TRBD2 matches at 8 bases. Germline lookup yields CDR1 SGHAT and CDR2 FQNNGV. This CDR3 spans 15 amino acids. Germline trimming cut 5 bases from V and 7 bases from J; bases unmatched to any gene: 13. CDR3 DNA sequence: TGTGCCAGCAGCCCCCGATTAGCGGGGACCTTGGAGCAGTACTTC. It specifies CASSPRLAGTLEQYF.

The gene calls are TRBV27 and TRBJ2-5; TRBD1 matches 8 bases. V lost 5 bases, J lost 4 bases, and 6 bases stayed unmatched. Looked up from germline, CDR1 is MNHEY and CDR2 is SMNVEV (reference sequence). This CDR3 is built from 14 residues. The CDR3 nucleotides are TGTGCCAGCAGTCGTGGACAGGGTAGAGAGACCCAGTACTTC. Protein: CASSRGQGRETQYF.

The CDR3 is CASSARTSGKSTDTQYF. CDR3 sequence (DNA): TGTGCCAGCAGCGCACGAACTAGCGGGAAAAGCACAGATACGCAGTATTTT. This chain links TRBV9 with TRBJ2-3, with TRBD2 matching over 10 bases. The germline V gene encodes CDR1 SGDLS and CDR2 YYNGEE. With V trimmed by 3 bases and J by 0 bases, 7 bases remained unmatched. There are 17 residues in the CDR3.

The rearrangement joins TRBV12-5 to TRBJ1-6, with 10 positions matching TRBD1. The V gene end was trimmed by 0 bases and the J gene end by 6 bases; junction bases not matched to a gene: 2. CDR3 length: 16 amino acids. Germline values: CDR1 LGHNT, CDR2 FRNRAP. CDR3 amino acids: CASGLVGTGVNSPLHF. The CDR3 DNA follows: TGTGCTAGTGGTTTGGTAGGGACAGGGGTTAATTCACCCCTCCACTTT.

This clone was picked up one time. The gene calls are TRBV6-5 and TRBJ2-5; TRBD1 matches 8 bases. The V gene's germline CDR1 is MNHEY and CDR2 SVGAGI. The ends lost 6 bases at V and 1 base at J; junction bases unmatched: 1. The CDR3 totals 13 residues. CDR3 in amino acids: CASRGQGQETQYF. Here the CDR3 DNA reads TGTGCCAGCAGAGGACAGGGCCAAGAGACCCAGTACTTC.

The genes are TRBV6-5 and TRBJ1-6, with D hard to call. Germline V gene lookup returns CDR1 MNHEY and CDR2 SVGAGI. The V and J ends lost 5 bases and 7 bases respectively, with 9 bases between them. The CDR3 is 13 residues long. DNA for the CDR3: TGTGCCAGCAGTCAATCGAGGAATTCACCCCTCCACTTT. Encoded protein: CASSQSRNSPLHF.

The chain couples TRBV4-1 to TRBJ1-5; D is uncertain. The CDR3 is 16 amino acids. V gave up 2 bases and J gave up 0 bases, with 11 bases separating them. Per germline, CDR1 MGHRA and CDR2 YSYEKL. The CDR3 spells CASSQPPVYSNQPQHF. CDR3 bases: TGCGCCAGCAGCCAACCCCCGGTATATAGCAATCAGCCCCAGCATTTT.